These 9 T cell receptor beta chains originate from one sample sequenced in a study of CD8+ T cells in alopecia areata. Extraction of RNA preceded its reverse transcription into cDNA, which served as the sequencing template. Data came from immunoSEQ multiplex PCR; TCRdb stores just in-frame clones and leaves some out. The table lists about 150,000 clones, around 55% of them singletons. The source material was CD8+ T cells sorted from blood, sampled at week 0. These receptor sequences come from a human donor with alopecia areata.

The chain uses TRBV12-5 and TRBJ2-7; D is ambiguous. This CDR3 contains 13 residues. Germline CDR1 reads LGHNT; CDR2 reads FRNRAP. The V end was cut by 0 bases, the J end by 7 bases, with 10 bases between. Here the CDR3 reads CASGLVLGREQYF. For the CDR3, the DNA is TGTGCTAGTGGTTTGGTTTTGGGTCGGGAGCAGTACTTC.

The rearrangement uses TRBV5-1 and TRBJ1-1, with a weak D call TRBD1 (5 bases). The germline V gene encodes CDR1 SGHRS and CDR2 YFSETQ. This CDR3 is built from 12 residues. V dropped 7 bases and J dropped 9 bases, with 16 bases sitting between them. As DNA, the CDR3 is TGCGCCAGCTTCGGGACGGGTAATCAAGCTTTCTTT. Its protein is CASFGTGNQAFF.

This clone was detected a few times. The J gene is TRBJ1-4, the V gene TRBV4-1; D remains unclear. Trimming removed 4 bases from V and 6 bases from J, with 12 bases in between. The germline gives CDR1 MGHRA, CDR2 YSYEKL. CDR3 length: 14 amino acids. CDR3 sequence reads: CASSPSEGHEKLFF. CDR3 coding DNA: TGCGCCAGCAGCCCTTCAGAGGGTCATGAAAAACTGTTTTTT.

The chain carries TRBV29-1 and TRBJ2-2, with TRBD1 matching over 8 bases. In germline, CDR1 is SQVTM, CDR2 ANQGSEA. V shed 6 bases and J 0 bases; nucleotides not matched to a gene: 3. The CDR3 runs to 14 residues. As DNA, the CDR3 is TGCAGCGTAGAACAGGGGGCGAACACCGGGGAGCTGTTTTTT. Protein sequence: CSVEQGANTGELFF.

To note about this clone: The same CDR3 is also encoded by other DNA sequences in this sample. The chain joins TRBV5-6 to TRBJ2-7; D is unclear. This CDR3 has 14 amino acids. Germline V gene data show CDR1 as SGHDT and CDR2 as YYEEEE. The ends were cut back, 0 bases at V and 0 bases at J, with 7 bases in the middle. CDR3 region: CASSLGVSSYEQYF. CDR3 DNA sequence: TGTGCCAGCAGCTTGGGGGTCAGCTCCTACGAGCAGTACTTC.

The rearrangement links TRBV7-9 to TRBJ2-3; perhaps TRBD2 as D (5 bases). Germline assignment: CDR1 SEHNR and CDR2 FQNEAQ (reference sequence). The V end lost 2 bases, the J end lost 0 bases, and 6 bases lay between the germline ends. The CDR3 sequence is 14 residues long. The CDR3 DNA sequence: TGTGCCAGCAGCTTAAGGGAGAGCACAGATACGCAGTATTTT. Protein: CASSLRESTDTQYF.

The CDR3 region is CASSFRFPGTVGNQPQHF. CDR3 in DNA: TGTGCCAGCAGTTTTCGGTTTCCCGGGACAGTGGGCAATCAGCCCCAGCATTTT. This chain uses TRBV27 with TRBJ1-5; TRBD1 matches 7 bases. The CDR3 totals 18 residues. With V trimmed by 3 bases and J by 2 bases, 13 bases remained unmatched. Per germline, CDR1 MNHEY and CDR2 SMNVEV (reference sequence).

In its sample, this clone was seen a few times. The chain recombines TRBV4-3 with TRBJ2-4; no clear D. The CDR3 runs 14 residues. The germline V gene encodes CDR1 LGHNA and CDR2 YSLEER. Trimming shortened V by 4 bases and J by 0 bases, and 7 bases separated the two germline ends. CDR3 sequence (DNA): TGCGCCAGCAGCCCAGACGTAGCCAAAAACATTCAGTACTTC. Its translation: CASSPDVAKNIQYF.

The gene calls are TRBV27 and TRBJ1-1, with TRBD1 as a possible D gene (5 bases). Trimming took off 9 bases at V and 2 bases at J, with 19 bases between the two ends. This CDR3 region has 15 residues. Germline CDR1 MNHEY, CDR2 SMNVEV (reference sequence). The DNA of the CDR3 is TGTGCCAGTATGGGACTGTCCCTTGGTAACACTGAAGCTTTCTTT. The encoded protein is CASMGLSLGNTEAFF.